This is a list of T cell receptor beta chains from one sample in a study of PD-1 blockade in classical Hodgkin lymphoma. TCRdb's copy holds only in-frame clones and misses some; the assay was immunoSEQ multiplex PCR. The sample comprises some 40,000 clones, 76% of which are singletons, and approximately 9.9% rests with the top ten. Sample: peripheral blood mononuclear cells (PBMCs), taken at baseline. The receptors were gathered from a human donor with classical Hodgkin lymphoma. Both conserved end residues are part of each CDR3. The D gene is left open where the match is weak. A row's size may be missing; if present it is once, few, many or a size class.

J,V,D,size,CDR3,DNA
TRBJ2-3,TRBV11-2,-,-,CASSLERVSLLPHDTQYF,TGTGCCAGCAGCTTAGAGAGGGTTTCTCTACTCCCACATGATACGCAGTATTTT
TRBJ2-2,TRBV5-4,-,-,CASSLVFGGELFF,TGTGCCAGCAGCTTGGTTTTCGGAGGGGAGCTGTTTTTT
TRBJ2-1,TRBV5-1,-,-,CASSLDPYNEQFF,TGCGCCAGCAGCTTGGACCCCTACAATGAGCAGTTCTTC
TRBJ1-2,TRBV27,TRBD1,-,CASSLDRDTINYGYTF,TGTGCCAGCAGTTTGGACAGGGATACAATAAACTATGGCTACACCTTC
TRBJ1-2,TRBV28,-,-,CASSWGRDRNGYTF,TGTGCCAGCAGTTGGGGCCGGGATCGGAATGGCTACACCTTC
TRBJ2-7,TRBV4-1,TRBD1,few,CASSRGPGSYEQYF,TGCGCCAGCAGCAGGGGGCCGGGCTCCTACGAGCAGTACTTC
TRBJ2-2,TRBV4-2,TRBD2,-,CASSRLAGGTAGELFF,TGTGCCAGCAGCCGATTAGCGGGAGGGACGGCCGGGGAGCTGTTTTTT
TRBJ1-2,TRBV4-3,TRBD1,once,CASSEGRQGASGYTF,TGCGCCAGCAGCGAAGGTCGTCAGGGGGCGTCTGGCTACACCTTC
TRBJ2-1,TRBV13,TRBD2,-,CASSSSGGGYNEQFF,TGTGCCAGCAGCTCCAGCGGGGGGGGCTACAATGAGCAGTTCTTC
TRBJ1-2,TRBV7-9,-,-,CASSLSGAGGYTF,TGTGCCAGCAGCTTATCCGGAGCGGGTGGCTACACCTTC
TRBJ2-7,TRBV6-1,-,-,CASSTTGDLYEQYF,TGTGCCAGCAGTACGACAGGTGACCTCTACGAGCAGTACTTC
TRBJ2-3,TRBV7-2,-,once,CASSLVGDTQYF,TGTGCCAGCAGCTTAGTAGGGGATACGCAGTATTTT
TRBJ1-2,TRBV6-1,-,-,CASAQTVYYGYTF,TGTGCCAGCGCCCAGACAGTTTACTATGGCTACACCTTC
TRBJ2-3,TRBV27,-,-,CASNSAASTDTQYF,TGTGCCAGCAACTCAGCGGCTAGCACAGATACGCAGTATTTT
TRBJ1-5,TRBV27,-,-,CASSLWGYSNQPQHF,TGTGCCAGCAGTTTGTGGGGATATAGCAATCAGCCCCAGCATTTT
TRBJ2-7,TRBV9,TRBD2,-,CASSVAASGSYEQYF,TGTGCCAGCAGCGTAGCGGCTAGCGGTTCCTACGAGCAGTACTTC
TRBJ2-3,TRBV11-1,TRBD2,once,CASSVTSGTTSTDTQYF,TGTGCCAGCAGCGTAACTAGCGGGACTACTAGCACAGATACGCAGTATTTT
TRBJ1-1,TRBV5-1,-,-,CASSLLGTNTEAFF,TGCGCCAGCAGCTTGTTAGGGACGAACACTGAAGCTTTCTTT
TRBJ2-3,TRBV19,TRBD2,-,CASSMATSGLLDTQYF,TGTGCCAGTAGTATGGCGACTAGCGGCTTGTTGGATACGCAGTATTTT
TRBJ2-7,TRBV19,TRBD2,-,CASSFGLGGAWYF,TGTGCCAGTAGTTTCGGACTAGGAGGTGCGTGGTACTTC
TRBJ1-2,TRBV19,-,-,CASSDTGRGYTF,TGTGCCAGTAGTGATACAGGGAGAGGCTACACCTTC
TRBJ2-1,TRBV28,-,-,CASSPTRKGYNEQFF,TGTGCCAGCAGTCCGACTCGGAAGGGGTACAATGAGCAGTTCTTC
TRBJ1-6,TRBV18,-,-,CASSPGEESPLHF,TGTGCCAGCTCACCGGGGGAAGAATCACCCCTCCACTTT
TRBJ2-3,TRBV7-3,-,-,CASSLQGSDTQYF,TGTGCCAGCAGCTTACAGGGTTCAGATACGCAGTATTTT
TRBJ2-1,TRBV7-8,TRBD1,few,CASSKRDRDYNEQFF,TGTGCCAGCAGCAAGCGGGACAGGGACTACAATGAGCAGTTCTTC
TRBJ1-5,TRBV19,TRBD1,-,CASRRTGTLSNQPQHF,TGTGCCAGTAGAAGGACAGGGACTTTGAGCAATCAGCCCCAGCATTTT
TRBJ1-2,TRBV16,-,medium-sized,CASSQSPGSYGYTF,TGTGCCAGCAGCCAATCCCCAGGGAGCTATGGCTACACCTTC
TRBJ1-1,TRBV6-6,-,-,CASSYRVRGTEAFF,TGTGCCAGCAGTTATCGGGTGAGAGGGACTGAAGCTTTCTTT
TRBJ2-2,TRBV19,TRBD1,few,CASSMTGVMAGELFF,TGTGCCAGTAGTATGACAGGGGTTATGGCCGGGGAGCTGTTTTTT
TRBJ1-4,TRBV9,TRBD1,-,CASSPETGGFEKLFF,TGTGCCAGCAGCCCGGAGACAGGGGGTTTTGAAAAACTGTTTTTT
TRBJ2-5,TRBV15,TRBD1,-,CATSRDPGTGETQYF,TGTGCCACCAGCAGAGACCCCGGGACAGGAGAGACCCAGTACTTC
TRBJ2-7,TRBV13,-,-,CASSHRDRAYEQYF,TGTGCCAGCAGCCACCGGGACCGAGCCTACGAGCAGTACTTC
TRBJ2-7,TRBV27,-,-,CASSTFPPSYEQYF,TGTGCCAGCAGTACATTCCCCCCTTCCTACGAGCAGTACTTC
TRBJ2-5,TRBV6-5,TRBD1,-,CASRSTGVETQYF,TGTGCCAGCAGGTCTACAGGGGTTGAGACCCAGTACTTC
TRBJ1-5,TRBV6-5,-,-,CASSPFFGGQPQHF,TGTGCCAGCAGTCCGTTCTTTGGGGGTCAGCCCCAGCATTTT
TRBJ2-1,TRBV7-2,TRBD2,few,CASSFGLVTEQFF,TGTGCCAGCAGCTTTGGACTAGTCACTGAGCAGTTCTTC
TRBJ2-7,TRBV15,TRBD2,-,CATSRELAGAYEQYF,TGTGCCACCAGCAGAGAACTAGCGGGAGCCTACGAGCAGTACTTC
TRBJ2-7,TRBV2,TRBD1,-,CASRLGTGSYEQYF,TGTGCCAGCAGGCTAGGGACAGGCTCCTACGAGCAGTACTTC
TRBJ2-2,TRBV6-6,TRBD1,-,CASTPGQGVNTGELFF,TGTGCCAGCACACCCGGACAGGGTGTTAACACCGGGGAGCTGTTTTTT
TRBJ1-5,TRBV6-5,-,-,CASSARPLANQPQHF,TGTGCCAGCAGCGCCCGACCCCTGGCGAATCAGCCCCAGCATTTT